This T cell receptor beta chain comes out of a study of blood T cell repertoires in COVID-19. Only in-frame clones appear in the TCRdb table, and some are missing; sequencing was by immunoSEQ multiplex PCR. The top ten hold about 5.4% of the sample, which has more than 250,000 clones, around 87% seen once. Germline CDR1 and CDR2: KGHDR and SFDVKD. This CDR3 contains 16 residues. The V gene end was trimmed by 2 bases and the J gene end by 4 bases; junction bases not matched to a gene: 6. Two negative PCRs, clearance, or symptom resolution characterized the recovered Cohort 3 donors. V gene TRBV24-1 combines with J gene TRBJ2-1; 8 bases map to TRBD2. Sequenced: PBMCs or T cells enriched from blood (not recorded which). The TCR comes from a young woman who had recovered from COVID-19. CDR3 DNA sequence: TGTGCCACCAGTGATTCCGGGACTAGGCGATACAATGAGCAGTTCTTC. Its translation is CATSDSGTRRYNEQFF.